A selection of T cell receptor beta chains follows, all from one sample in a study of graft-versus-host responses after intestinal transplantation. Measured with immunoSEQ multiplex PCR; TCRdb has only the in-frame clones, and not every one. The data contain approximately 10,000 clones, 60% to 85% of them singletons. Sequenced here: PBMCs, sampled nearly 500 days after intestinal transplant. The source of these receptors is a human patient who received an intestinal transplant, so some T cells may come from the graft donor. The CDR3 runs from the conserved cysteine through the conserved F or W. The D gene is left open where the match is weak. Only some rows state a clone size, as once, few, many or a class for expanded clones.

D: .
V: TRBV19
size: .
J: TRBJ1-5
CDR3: CASSIDLGGYSNQPQHF
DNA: TGTGCCAGTAGTATAGATCTCGGCGGTTATAGCAATCAGCCCCAGCATTTT

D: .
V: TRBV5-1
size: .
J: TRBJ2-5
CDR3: CASSLGGTVKQETQYF
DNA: TGCGCCAGCAGCTTGGGCGGTACTGTTAAACAAGAGACCCAGTACTTC

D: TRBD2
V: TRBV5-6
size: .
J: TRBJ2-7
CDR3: CASSSGWGGEQYF
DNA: TGTGCCAGCAGCTCCGGTTGGGGGGGCGAGCAGTACTTC

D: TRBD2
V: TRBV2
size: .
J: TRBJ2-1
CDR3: CASSSRLAGVHNEQFF
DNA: TGTGCCAGCAGCTCTAGACTAGCGGGAGTCCACAATGAGCAGTTCTTC

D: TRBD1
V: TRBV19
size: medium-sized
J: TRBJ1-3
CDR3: CASSISTGAEELNSGNTIYF
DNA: TGTGCCAGTAGTATTTCCACAGGGGCGGAAGAACTGAACTCTGGAAACACCATATATTTT

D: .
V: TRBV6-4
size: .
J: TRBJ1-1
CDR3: CASSQEYGTYTEAFF
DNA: TGTGCCAGCAGTCAGGAATACGGGACATACACTGAAGCTTTCTTT

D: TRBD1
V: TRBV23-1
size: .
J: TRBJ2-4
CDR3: CASRQGAKNIQYF
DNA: TGCGCCAGCAGACAGGGGGCCAAAAACATTCAGTACTTC

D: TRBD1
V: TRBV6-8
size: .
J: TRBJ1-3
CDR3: CASSYLRGENTIYF
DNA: TGTGCCAGCAGTTACCTCAGGGGGGAAAACACCATATATTTT

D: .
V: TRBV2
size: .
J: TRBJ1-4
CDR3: CASSVYNEKLFF
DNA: TGTGCCAGCAGTGTATATAATGAAAAACTGTTTTTT

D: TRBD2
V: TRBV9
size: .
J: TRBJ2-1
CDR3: CASPLAGESRYEQFF
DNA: TGTGCCAGCCCATTAGCGGGAGAAAGTAGGTATGAGCAGTTCTTC

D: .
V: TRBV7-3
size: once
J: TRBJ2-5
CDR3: CASSLGPGETQYF
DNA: TGTGCCAGCAGCTTAGGTCCGGGAGAGACCCAGTACTTC

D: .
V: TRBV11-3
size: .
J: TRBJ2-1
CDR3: CASSLGGGSSYNEQFF
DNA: TGTGCCAGCAGCTTAGGGGGAGGATCCTCCTACAATGAGCAGTTCTTC

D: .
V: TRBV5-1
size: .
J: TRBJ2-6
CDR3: CASSLQGLSGANVLTF
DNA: TGCGCCAGCAGCCTCCAGGGCCTCTCTGGGGCCAACGTCCTGACTTTC

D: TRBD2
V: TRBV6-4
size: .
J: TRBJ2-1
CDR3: CASSLAGGDANEQFF
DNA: TGTGCCAGCAGTTTAGCGGGAGGGGATGCCAATGAGCAGTTCTTC

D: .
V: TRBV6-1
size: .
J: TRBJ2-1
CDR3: CASSEGDYNEQFF
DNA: TGTGCCAGCAGTGAAGGGGACTACAATGAGCAGTTCTTC

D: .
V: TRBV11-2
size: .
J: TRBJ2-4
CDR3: CASEEGARKNIQYF
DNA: TGTGCCAGCGAGGAGGGGGCGCGGAAAAACATTCAGTACTTC

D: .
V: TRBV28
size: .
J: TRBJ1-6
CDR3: CASRLNSPLHF
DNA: TGTGCCAGCAGGCTCAATTCACCCCTCCACTTT

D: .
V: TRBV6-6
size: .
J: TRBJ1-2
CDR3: CTSSPWDTTYGYTF
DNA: TGTACCAGCAGCCCGTGGGATACGACCTATGGCTACACCTTC

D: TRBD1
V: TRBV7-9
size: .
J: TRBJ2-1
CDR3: CASSSSRTGDNEQFF
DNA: TGTGCCAGCAGCTCGAGCCGGACAGGCGACAATGAGCAGTTCTTC

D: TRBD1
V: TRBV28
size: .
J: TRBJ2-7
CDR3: CASRTGTVIYEQYF
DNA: TGTGCCAGCAGGACCGGGACAGTCATCTACGAGCAGTACTTC

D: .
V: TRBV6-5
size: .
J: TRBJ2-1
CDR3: CASSPFSLDEQFF
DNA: TGTGCCAGCAGTCCTTTCTCCCTGGACGAGCAGTTCTTC

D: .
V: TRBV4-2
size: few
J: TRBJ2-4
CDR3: CASSLDRNIQYF
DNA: TGTGCCAGCAGCCTGGACAGAAACATTCAGTACTTC

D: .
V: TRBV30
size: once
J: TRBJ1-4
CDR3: CAWSVTPGEKLFF
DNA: TGTGCCTGGAGTGTTACTCCGGGCGAAAAACTGTTTTTT

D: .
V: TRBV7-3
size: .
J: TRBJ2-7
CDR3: CASSLNDCSYEQYF
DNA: TGTGCCAGCAGCTTAAACGACTGCTCCTACGAGCAGTACTTC

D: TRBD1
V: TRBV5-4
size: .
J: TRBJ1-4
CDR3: CASSSDRVQDEKLFF
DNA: TGTGCCAGCAGCTCGGACAGGGTTCAGGATGAAAAACTGTTTTTT

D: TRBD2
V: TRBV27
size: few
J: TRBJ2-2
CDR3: CASSLAARTSLTGELFF
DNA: TGTGCCAGCAGTTTAGCCGCGCGGACTAGTCTCACCGGGGAGCTGTTTTTT

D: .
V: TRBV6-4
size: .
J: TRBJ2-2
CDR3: CASSETSTGELFF
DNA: TGTGCCAGCAGTGAGACTAGCACCGGGGAGCTGTTTTTT

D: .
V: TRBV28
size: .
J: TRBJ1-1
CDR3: CASSSRTEAFF
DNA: TGTGCCAGCAGCTCTCGCACTGAAGCTTTCTTT

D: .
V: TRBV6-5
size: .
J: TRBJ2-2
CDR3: CASKGQGTGELFF
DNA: TGTGCCAGCAAAGGGCAGGGCACCGGGGAGCTGTTTTTT

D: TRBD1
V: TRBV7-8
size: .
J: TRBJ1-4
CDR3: CASSLAGTGRKLFF
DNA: TGTGCCAGCAGCTTAGCTGGGACAGGCCGAAAACTGTTTTTT

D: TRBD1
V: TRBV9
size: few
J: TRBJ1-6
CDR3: CASSVSPGTGDSPLHF
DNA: TGTGCCAGCAGCGTAAGTCCCGGGACAGGGGATTCACCCCTCCACTTT

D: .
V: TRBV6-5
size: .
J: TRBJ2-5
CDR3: CASSYSSRPSLETQYF
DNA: TGTGCCAGCAGTTACTCGTCGAGGCCAAGTTTGGAGACCCAGTACTTC

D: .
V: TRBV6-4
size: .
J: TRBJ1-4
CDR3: CASSDGGGGCAEKLFF
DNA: TGTGCCAGCAGTGACGGTGGGGGGGGCTGCGCTGAAAAACTGTTTTTT

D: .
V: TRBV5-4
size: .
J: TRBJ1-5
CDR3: CASSQEAGGSQPQHF
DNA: TGTGCCAGCAGCCAAGAGGCGGGGGGCAGTCAGCCCCAGCATTTT

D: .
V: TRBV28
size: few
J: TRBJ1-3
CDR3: CASSRGSSGNTIYF
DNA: TGTGCCAGCAGCAGGGGTAGCTCTGGAAACACCATATATTTT

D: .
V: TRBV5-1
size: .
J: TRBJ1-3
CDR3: CASSSDSSGNTIYF
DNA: TGCGCCAGCAGCTCCGACTCCTCTGGAAACACCATATATTTT

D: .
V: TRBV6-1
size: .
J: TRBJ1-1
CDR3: CALGEWVMNTEAFF
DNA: TGTGCCCTAGGGGAGTGGGTGATGAACACTGAAGCTTTCTTT

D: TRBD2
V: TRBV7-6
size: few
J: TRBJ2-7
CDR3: CASSPETSGSAYF
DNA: TGTGCCAGCAGCCCGGAGACTAGCGGGAGTGCTTACTTC

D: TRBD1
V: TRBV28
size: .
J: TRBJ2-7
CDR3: CASSLGQGRYVEQYF
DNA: TGTGCCAGCAGTCTAGGACAGGGTAGGTACGTGGAGCAGTACTTC

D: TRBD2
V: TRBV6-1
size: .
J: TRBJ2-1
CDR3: CASSEGPGTSGRMANEQFF
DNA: TGTGCCAGCAGTGAAGGGCCCGGGACTAGCGGGAGAATGGCCAATGAGCAGTTCTTC

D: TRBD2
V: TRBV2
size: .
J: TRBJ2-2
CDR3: CASSDNDRGLAGTAGELFF
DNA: TGTGCCAGCAGTGACAACGATAGGGGACTAGCGGGAACAGCCGGGGAGCTGTTTTTT

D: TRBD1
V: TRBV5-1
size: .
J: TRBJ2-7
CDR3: CASSARTGPPKQYF
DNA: TGCGCCAGCAGCGCCCGGACAGGGCCCCCGAAGCAGTACTTC

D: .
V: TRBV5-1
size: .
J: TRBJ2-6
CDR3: CASSLDSARANVLTF
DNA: TGCGCCAGCAGCTTGGACTCCGCGCGGGCCAACGTCCTGACTTTC

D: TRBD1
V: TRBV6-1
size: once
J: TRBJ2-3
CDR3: CASGPGTGTDTQYF
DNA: TGTGCCTCGGGCCCCGGGACAGGCACAGATACGCAGTATTTT

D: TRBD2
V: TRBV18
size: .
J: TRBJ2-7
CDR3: CASSPGLAETYEQYF
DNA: TGTGCCAGCTCACCTGGACTAGCGGAGACCTACGAGCAGTACTTC

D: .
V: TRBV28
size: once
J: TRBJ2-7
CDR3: CASSLPRMGEQYF
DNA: TGTGCCAGCAGTTTACCCCGCATGGGCGAGCAGTACTTC

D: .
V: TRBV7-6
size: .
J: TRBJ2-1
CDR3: CASTRSHSSYNEQFF
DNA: TGTGCCAGCACCCGGTCCCATTCCTCCTACAATGAGCAGTTCTTC

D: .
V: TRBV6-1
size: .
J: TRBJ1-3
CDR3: CASSEREGGSGNTIYF
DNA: TGTGCCAGCAGCGAACGGGAGGGGGGCTCTGGAAACACCATATATTTT

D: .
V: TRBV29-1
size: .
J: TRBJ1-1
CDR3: CSAGAVINTEAFF
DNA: TGCAGCGCCGGGGCCGTAATAAACACTGAAGCTTTCTTT

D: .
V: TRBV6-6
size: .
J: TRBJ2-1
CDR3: CASREYNEQFF
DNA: TGTGCCAGCAGGGAGTACAATGAGCAGTTCTTC